A selection of T cell receptor beta chains follows, all from one sample in a study of T cell responses to AZD1222 COVID-19 vaccine. Sequencing was performed with immunoSEQ multiplex PCR; in TCRdb, only in-frame clones are kept and a portion is missing. Among about 270,000 clones, about 94% were seen once, and the ten largest hold about 0.5%. The source was peripheral blood, collected 28 days after the second AZD1222 dose. These receptors came from an adult who received the AZD1222 COVID-19 vaccine. Both conserved end residues are part of each CDR3. A D gene is named only where the DNA matches it firmly.

V,D,J,DNA,CDR3
TRBV7-9,.,TRBJ1-5,TGTGCCAGCAGCTTAGGCGGGACTTCGGCCCAGCATTTT,CASSLGGTSAQHF
TRBV10-2,.,TRBJ1-1,TGCGCCAGCACCGTTTCAGGGCGAGGGAACACTGAAGCTTTCTTT,CASTVSGRGNTEAFF
TRBV2,.,TRBJ2-7,TGTGCCAGCAGGGAGGGGAGCGGCGGGCCCTGGGGGGAGCAGTACTTC,CASREGSGGPWGEQYF
TRBV15,.,TRBJ1-2,TGTGCCACCAGTCCGAACCGACGGATACCAACTAACTATGGCTACACCTTC,CATSPNRRIPTNYGYTF
TRBV15,.,TRBJ1-6,TGTGCCACCAGCAGACAGTCAGGTCCAAGAAATTCACCCCTCCACTTT,CATSRQSGPRNSPLHF
TRBV20-1,.,TRBJ1-1,TGCAGTGCTAGTGTTCAGAACACTGAAGCTTTCTTT,CSASVQNTEAFF
TRBV28,.,TRBJ1-6,TGTGCCAGCAGTACTCCCAAAAAACCCCTCCACTTT,CASSTPKKPLHF
TRBV27,.,TRBJ2-2,TGTGCCAGCAGTACACCCGGGCAGACGGCGACCGGGGAGCTGTTTTTT,CASSTPGQTATGELFF
TRBV27,TRBD2,TRBJ2-3,TGTGCCAGCGGGGGGGGGATATGGACAGATACGCAGTATTTT,CASGGGIWTDTQYF
TRBV12-3/TRBV12-4,.,TRBJ2-2,TGTGCCAGCAGTACGAACACCGGGGAGCTGTTTTTT,CASSTNTGELFF
TRBV5-1,.,TRBJ2-5,TGCGCCAGCAGCCCGGAGGCAGTTGAGACCCAGTACTTC,CASSPEAVETQYF
TRBV11-2,.,TRBJ2-7,TGTGCCAGCAGCTACAAATGGAATAAGGGCTTGCTCTACGAGCAGTACTTC,CASSYKWNKGLLYEQYF
TRBV18,.,TRBJ2-1,TGTGCCAGCTCACCACCTGTGACTAGAAATGAGCAGTTCTTC,CASSPPVTRNEQFF
TRBV19,TRBD1,TRBJ2-7,TGTGCCAGCCGCCCCAGGGACAGACCCTACGAGCAGTACTTC,CASRPRDRPYEQYF